The source of this T cell receptor beta chain is a study of blood T cell repertoires in COVID-19. The CDR3 spans 14 residues. The ends lost 3 bases at V and 5 bases at J; junction bases unmatched: 5. Germline CDR1 reads SGDLS; CDR2 reads YYNGEE. As processed by the authors: It was from reference gene primer amplification that nucleated cell counts were estimated. Some clones are missing from TCRdb's copy, which holds only in-frame ones; the method was immunoSEQ multiplex PCR. The DNA gave D and trimming, while V, J and clone size come from that table. The table has some 130,000 clones, roughly two thirds seen once.

This sequence joins TRBV9 and TRBJ1-1, with 9 bases fitting TRBD1. The sequence came from a woman in her 70s with acute or convalescent COVID-19. Sequenced material: peripheral blood. In DNA, the CDR3 is TGTGCCAGCAGCGATGGACAGGGGCTGACTGAAGCTTTCTTT. Translated: CASSDGQGLTEAFF.